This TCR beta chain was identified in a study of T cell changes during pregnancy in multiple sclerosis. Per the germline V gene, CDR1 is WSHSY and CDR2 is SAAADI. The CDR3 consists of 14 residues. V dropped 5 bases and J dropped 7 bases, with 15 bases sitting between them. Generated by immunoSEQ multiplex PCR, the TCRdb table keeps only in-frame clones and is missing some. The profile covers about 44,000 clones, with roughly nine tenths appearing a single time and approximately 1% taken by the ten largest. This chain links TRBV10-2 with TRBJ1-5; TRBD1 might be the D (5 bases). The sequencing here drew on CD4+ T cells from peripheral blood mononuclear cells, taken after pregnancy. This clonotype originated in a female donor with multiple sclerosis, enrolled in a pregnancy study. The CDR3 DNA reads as TGCGCCAGCAGTCCTGGGGCCGGGGGACAGCCCCAGCATTTT. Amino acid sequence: CASSPGAGGQPQHF.